This T cell receptor (beta chain) appears in the sequencing data of a study of blood T cells in healthy people across ages. In its sample, this clonotype was seen many times. Then a second PCR, running about 7 to 11 cycles, was carried out with a sample-barcoded 5' primer and a J-beta primer mix. Every cDNA was tagged by a template-switch adaptor with 12 random nucleotides. TCRdb independently ran MiXCR on the 5' RACE reads; one entry per CDR3 protein. The table lists some 550,000 distinct CDR3 sequences, around half of them singletons. Germline V gene lookup returns CDR1 SGHVS and CDR2 FNYEAQ. There are 17 residues in the CDR3. Germline trimming cut 1 base from V and 4 bases from J; bases unmatched to any gene: 5.

This TCR was sampled from a man aged 80 or over in good health. This rearrangement joins TRBV7-6 to TRBJ2-1, with 12 nucleotides matching TRBD2. The sequencing sample was made of blood. CDR3 DNA: TGTGCCAGCAGCTTAGGGACTAGCGGGGTGATTTACAATGAGCAGTTCTTC. Translating gives CASSLGTSGVIYNEQFF. Supplemented by reference TRBV7-6 and TRBJ2-1, the full variable domain reads GAGVSQSPRYKVTKRGQDVALRCDPISGHVSLYWYRQALGQGPEFLTYFNYEAQQDKSGLPNDRFSAERPEGSISTLTIQRTEQRDSAMYRCASSLGTSGVIYNEQFFGPGTRLTVL.